The 29 T cell receptor beta chains given below trace back to one sample, sequenced in a study of blood T cell repertoires in COVID-19. Some clones are missing from TCRdb's copy, which holds only in-frame ones; the method was immunoSEQ multiplex PCR. The sample includes about 130,000 clones, more than 80% of them seen just once. Material for sequencing was peripheral blood. These receptors were collected from a human donor in a cohort sampled during active COVID-19.

J is TRBJ1-2 and V is TRBV28; 9 positions agree with TRBD1. With 3 bases clipped from V and 4 bases from J, the junction kept 12 bases outside the gene matches. Looked up from germline, CDR1 is MDHEN and CDR2 is SYDVKM. The CDR3 is made up of 17 amino acids. The CDR3 nucleotides read TGTGCCAGCAGTTTGAACGGACAGGGGTGGTTCATCTATGGCTACACCTTC. It translates to CASSLNGQGWFIYGYTF.

V gene TRBV19 combines with J gene TRBJ1-1; TRBD1 agrees at 8 bases. Germline CDR1 LNHDA, CDR2 SQIVND (reference sequence). This CDR3 spans 17 amino acids. The ends lost 3 bases at V and 2 bases at J; junction bases unmatched: 11. CDR3 residues: CASSITGTQGENTEAFF. The CDR3 DNA follows: TGTGCCAGTAGTATTACCGGGACACAGGGGGAAAACACTGAAGCTTTCTTT.

CDR3 in amino acids: CASSWGGKSYNEQFF. CDR3 bases: TGTGCCAGCAGCTGGGGGGGTAAATCTTACAATGAGCAGTTCTTC. The chain couples TRBV5-4 to TRBJ2-1; TRBD2 matches at 7 bases. Trimming took 3 bases from V and 4 from J; bases not matched to a gene: 7. The germline gives CDR1 SGHNT, CDR2 YYREEE (reference sequence). The CDR3 contains 15 residues. Full variable domain (missing parts from reference TRBV5-4 and TRBJ2-1): ETGVTQSPTHLIKTRGQQVTLRCSSQSGHNTVSWYQQALGQGPQFIFQYYREEENGRGNFPPRFSGLQFPNYSSELNVNALELDDSALYLCASSWGGKSYNEQFFGPGTRLTVL.

The chain carries TRBV7-2 and TRBJ1-1; D unclear. Trimming cost V 1 base and J 5 bases, with 11 bases left between them. CDR3 length: 14 residues. Germline loops: CDR1 SGHTA, CDR2 FQGNSA. The CDR3 nucleotides read TGTGCCAGCAGCTTAGAGGCCCGGGGAACTGAAGCTTTCTTT. Its protein is CASSLEARGTEAFF.

V is TRBV24-1 and J is TRBJ1-2; no clear D gene. The germline V gene has CDR1 KGHDR and CDR2 SFDVKD. Trimming left V 6 bases short and J 2 bases short, with 9 bases between. This CDR3 has 13 amino acids. The CDR3 coding sequence is TGTGCCACCAGTTTGTCCGGGAACTATGGCTACACCTTC. Translating it yields CATSLSGNYGYTF.

The chain has TRBV5-5 and TRBJ1-1; D perhaps matches TRBD1 (6 bases). The germline V gene has CDR1 SGHKS and CDR2 YYEKEE (reference sequence). The CDR3 is made up of 14 amino acids. V shed 3 bases and J shed 0 bases, with 9 bases lying between them. CDR3 loop: CASSSQGLNTEAFF. Written as DNA, the CDR3 is TGTGCCAGCAGCTCACAGGGTCTGAACACTGAAGCTTTCTTT.

This sequence joins TRBV3-1 (or the pseudogene TRBV3-2) and TRBJ1-5; 7 nucleotides align to TRBD1. Germline trimming cut 4 bases from V and 16 bases from J; bases unmatched to any gene: 4. Germline V CDR1 and CDR2: LGHDT, YNNKEL (reference sequence). The CDR3 spans 10 residues. The CDR3 reads CASSPDRPHF. CDR3 bases: TGTGCCAGCAGCCCGGACAGGCCCCATTTT.

This chain connects TRBV2 to TRBJ2-2; no firm D call. The germline V gene has CDR1 SNHLY and CDR2 FYNNEI. The CDR3 has 12 residues. V dropped 7 bases and J dropped 1 base, with 4 bases sitting between them. CDR3 nucleotide sequence: TGTGCCAGCACGGTGAACACCGGGGAGCTGTTTTTT. It encodes CASTVNTGELFF. The whole variable domain, remainder taken from reference TRBV2 and TRBJ2-2, is EPEVTQTPSHQVTQMGQEVILRCVPISNHLYFYWYRQILGQKVEFLVSFYNNEISEKSEIFDDQFSVERPDGSNFTLKIRSTKLEDSAMYFCASTVNTGELFFGEGSRLTVL.

The chain recombines TRBV5-1 with TRBJ2-5, with TRBD2 matching 8 bases. The CDR3 is 14 amino acids. With V trimmed by 4 bases and J by 5 bases, 7 bases remained unmatched. CDR1 is SGHRS, CDR2 YFSETQ, per germline. CDR3 amino acids: CASSAGGAGETQYF. DNA of the CDR3: TGCGCCAGCAGCGCCGGGGGGGCGGGGGAGACCCAGTACTTC.

The chain links TRBV9 to TRBJ2-4; 7 nucleotides match TRBD1. There are 15 residues in the CDR3. From germline, CDR1 is SGDLS and CDR2 YYNGEE. After removal of 3 bases from V and 8 bases from J, the junction contained 11 bases not matched to a gene. This CDR3 is CASSASGTEGDIQYF. The CDR3 DNA follows: TGTGCCAGCAGCGCCTCCGGGACAGAGGGTGACATTCAGTACTTC.

A single count supports this clone. The CDR3 loop reads CASSHRWQPQHF. CDR3 nucleotides: TGTGCCAGCAGCCATCGGTGGCAGCCCCAGCATTTT. This chain connects TRBV11-2 to TRBJ1-5, with D uncertain. This CDR3 is 12 amino acids long. The ends were cut back, 5 bases at V and 7 bases at J, with 9 bases in the middle. CDR1 and CDR2 (germline): SGHAT, FQNNGV.

This clone has a handful of counts. The chain is built from TRBV6-5 and TRBJ1-4; no definite D call. From germline, CDR1 is MNHEY and CDR2 SVGAGI. V lost 0 bases and J lost 8, with 13 bases in between. CDR3 length: 15 residues. As DNA, the CDR3 is TGTGCCAGCAGTTACTCGAGGCCCCTCGAGGAAAAACTGTTTTTT. This gives the protein CASSYSRPLEEKLFF.

As regards this clone: The junction and the germline gene differ at one end; a read error may be behind it. The chain couples TRBV7-2 to TRBJ1-1; D is perhaps TRBD1 (5 bases). Germline values: CDR1 SGHTA, CDR2 FQGNSA. The CDR3 contains 15 residues. The DNA for the CDR3 is TGTGCCAGCAGATTAGGGGAGGGGTGGCGGACTGAAGCTTTCTTT. Its translation: CASRLGEGWRTEAFF.

The chain combines TRBV5-8 with TRBJ1-1; D may be TRBD1 (5 bases). The V and J ends lost 2 bases and 0 bases respectively, with 11 bases between them. Germline-derived CDR1 and CDR2 are SGHTS and YDEGEE. This CDR3 comprises 15 residues. Written as DNA, the CDR3 is TGTGCCAGCAGCTTCCAGGGACTCATGAACACTGAAGCTTTCTTT. This gives the protein CASSFQGLMNTEAFF.

This chain links TRBV19 with TRBJ2-1, with D possibly matching TRBD2 (5 bases). The ends were cut back, 5 bases at V and 3 bases at J, with 20 bases in the middle. The CDR3 totals 17 residues. In germline, CDR1 is LNHDA, CDR2 SQIVND (reference sequence). In DNA form, the CDR3 reads TGTGCCAGTAGTTCACTGGTTGGGCGGGTAAACTACAATGAGCAGTTCTTC. It encodes CASSSLVGRVNYNEQFF.

Note on this clone: The junction departs from the called germline gene at one end, perhaps through a read error. The V call is TRBV7-6, the J call TRBJ1-1; possibly TRBD1 for D (6 bases). Germline-derived CDR1 and CDR2 are SGHVS and FNYEAQ. This CDR3 is 14 amino acids long. The CDR3 nucleotides read TGTGCCGGCAGCTTAGACGGGGAGGGGGAAGTGGCTTTCTTT. Its translation is CAGSLDGEGEVAFF.

The chain is built from TRBV24-1 and TRBJ2-2, with a possible D match to TRBD1 (6 bases). The germline gives CDR1 KGHDR, CDR2 SFDVKD. The CDR3 sequence is 13 residues long. V dropped 7 bases and J dropped 5 bases, with 10 bases sitting between them. The chain's CDR3 is CATRAQGTGELFF. The CDR3 nucleotides are TGTGCCACCAGGGCCCAGGGGACCGGGGAGCTGTTTTTT.

J is TRBJ2-5 and V is TRBV7-2; no firm D call. V shed 2 bases and J shed 4 bases, with 14 bases lying between them. This CDR3 is built from 15 residues. Germline CDR1 SGHTA, CDR2 FQGNSA. In DNA, the CDR3 is TGTGCCAGCAGCTTAAACGGCGGCGCAGCAGAGACCCAGTACTTC. This encodes CASSLNGGAAETQYF.

This clone has just a few counts. Other DNA variants within this sample encode the same CDR3. V gene TRBV2 combines with J gene TRBJ1-4; D call uncertain. Trimming stripped 5 bases from V and 0 bases from J, with 7 bases between. CDR3 size: 14 residues. CDR1 and CDR2 from the germline V gene are SNHLY and FYNNEI. This chain's CDR3 is CASSPGATNEKLFF. The CDR3 DNA reads as TGTGCCAGCAGTCCCGGGGCAACTAATGAAAAACTGTTTTTT.

The chain couples TRBV5-1 to TRBJ2-7; 10 positions match TRBD1. Trimming took 0 bases from V and 3 from J; bases not matched to a gene: 6. There are 16 residues in the CDR3. The germline V gene encodes CDR1 SGHRS and CDR2 YFSETQ. CDR3 sequence: CASSLGDRGGGYEQYV. The CDR3 region has the DNA TGCGCCAGCAGCTTGGGGGACAGGGGAGGAGGCTACGAGCAGTACGTC.

This clone showed up just a few times. The J gene is TRBJ2-5, the V gene TRBV5-1; possibly TRBD2 for D (6 bases). Germline values: CDR1 SGHRS, CDR2 YFSETQ. The V gene lost 0 bases and the J gene lost 4 bases, with 13 bases spanning the gap. The CDR3 is 15 amino acids. This CDR3 reads CASSLDDLGGETQYF. The CDR3, as DNA: TGCGCCAGCAGCTTGGATGACCTGGGGGGAGAGACCCAGTACTTC.

V gene TRBV19 combines with J gene TRBJ1-5; 8 bases agree with TRBD1. In germline, CDR1 is LNHDA, CDR2 SQIVND (reference sequence). The V and J ends lost 10 bases and 4 bases, in that order; junction bases with no gene match: 6. The CDR3 sequence is 13 residues long. In DNA form, the CDR3 reads TGTGCCACTGGGACAGGCGGGAATCAGCCCCAGCATTTT. Its translation: CATGTGGNQPQHF.

This clone was seen a single time. The same CDR3 arises from other DNA sequences in this sample as well. This sequence joins TRBV21-1 and TRBJ2-3; the table names TRBD1, a call not compared with the DNA. TRBV21-1 is given as a pseudogene. This CDR3 comprises 14 residues. In DNA, the CDR3 is TGTGCCAGCAGCAAAGTCGAGGGGGCAGATACGCAGTATTTT. This encodes CASSKVEGADTQYF.

The chain uses TRBV24-1 and TRBJ1-5; a possible D gene is TRBD1 (5 bases). Trimming took 3 bases from V and 6 from J, leaving 20 bases between them. The CDR3 is 17 residues long. CDR1 and CDR2 (germline): KGHDR, SFDVKD. CDR3 protein: CATSDPHGPGGAQPQHF. The CDR3 nucleotides are TGTGCCACCAGTGATCCACATGGACCCGGAGGGGCTCAGCCCCAGCATTTT.

V and J are TRBV5-5 and TRBJ2-2, with 7 bases matching TRBD1. The CDR3 totals 15 residues. The V gene end was trimmed by 0 bases and the J gene end by 5 bases; junction bases not matched to a gene: 4. Germline V lookup: CDR1 SGHKS, CDR2 YYEKEE (reference sequence). The CDR3 reads CASSLAQGKTGELFF. The CDR3 DNA follows: TGTGCCAGCAGCTTGGCACAGGGGAAGACCGGGGAGCTGTTTTTT. The full variable domain, completed using reference TRBV5-5 and TRBJ2-2, is DAGVTQSPTHLIKTRGQQVTLRCSPISGHKSVSWYQQVLGQGPQFIFQYYEKEERGRGNFPDRFSARQFPNYSSELNVNALLLGDSALYLCASSLAQGKTGELFFGEGSRLTVL.

The rearrangement uses TRBV11-3 and TRBJ2-1, with 10 positions matching TRBD1. V lost 5 bases, J lost 8 bases, and 9 bases stayed unmatched. Per the germline V gene, CDR1 is SGHNT and CDR2 is YENEEA. The CDR3 covers 15 residues. In DNA form, the CDR3 reads TGTGCCAGCAGCCGCGGGACAGGGGAGAATCATGAGCAGTTCTTC. Protein product: CASSRGTGENHEQFF.

V gene TRBV11-2 combines with J gene TRBJ2-1; 8 bases are shared with TRBD2. The CDR3 has 17 amino acids. V trimming: 1 base; J trimming: 9 bases; junction bases outside the gene matches: 14. Germline lookup yields CDR1 SGHAT and CDR2 FQNNGV. CDR3 nucleotide sequence: TGTGCCAGCAGCTTAGTAGGCGGGAGGCAGGCACCGGGTGAGCAGTTCTTC. Translating it yields CASSLVGGRQAPGEQFF.

The chain recombines TRBV7-9 with TRBJ1-1; D is perhaps TRBD1 (5 bases). V was trimmed by 5 bases and J by 0 bases, leaving 13 bases between them. Germline assignment: CDR1 SEHNR and CDR2 FQNEAQ (reference sequence). CDR3 length: 15 residues. The CDR3 loop is CASSRGGLMNTEAFF. In DNA form, the CDR3 reads TGTGCCAGCAGCCGCGGGGGGTTGATGAACACTGAAGCTTTCTTT. Full variable domain (outside the CDR3, taken from reference TRBV7-9 and TRBJ1-1): DTGVSQNPRHKITKRGQNVTFRCDPISEHNRLYWYRQTLGQGPEFLTYFQNEAQLEKSRLLSDRFSAERPKGSFSTLEIQRTEQGDSAMYLCASSRGGLMNTEAFFGQGTRLTVV.

The V gene is TRBV30, the J gene TRBJ2-5; D may be TRBD2 (7 bases). Germline V gives CDR1 GTSNPN, CDR2 SVGIG (reference sequence). The CDR3 is made up of 14 amino acids. Trimming stripped 2 bases from V and 5 bases from J, with 15 bases between. CDR3 coding DNA: TGTGCCTGGAGTCTAGGGGGGGGAGGTGAGACCCAGTACTTC. Protein sequence: CAWSLGGGGETQYF.